These T cell receptor beta chains were read from a single sample in a study of monozygotic twins with inflammatory bowel disease. TCRdb re-called the 5' RACE reads and shows each CDR3 protein once, DNA omitted. The data include 330,000 or so distinct CDR3 sequences; the top ten clones carry around 2%. Sequences were obtained from blood. The source of these receptors is a human donor with ulcerative colitis or Crohn's disease, or a healthy co-twin of an affected twin (not recorded which). Each CDR3 is given with its conserved first and last residue.

v_call	j_call	cdr3_length	cdr3_aa
TRBV12-3/TRBV12-4	TRBJ1-3	17	CASSFRGDRFSGNTIYF
TRBV12-3/TRBV12-4	TRBJ2-2	15	CASSSRQGITGELFF
TRBV27	TRBJ2-2	13	CATSGETTGELFF
TRBV28	TRBJ2-5	14	CASSFDRLKETQYF
TRBV7-2	TRBJ2-3	14	CASSPPPGTDTQYF
TRBV28	TRBJ2-1	13	CASSSPPGGKQFF
TRBV11-2	TRBJ1-1	15	CASSLDHRANTEAFF
TRBV7-9	TRBJ2-6	16	CASSPTGGRGANVLTF
TRBV6-1	TRBJ1-2	18	CASSRGSPTVRTNYGYTF
TRBV20-1	TRBJ2-7	14	CSAPINGQGGEQYF
TRBV5-1	TRBJ1-1	14	CASSSNLQNTEAFF
TRBV11-1	TRBJ2-2	15	CASSAGQGIPGELFF
TRBV5-4	TRBJ1-2	13	CAGSWEGEYGYTF
TRBV12-5	TRBJ2-3	15	CASGLVDIRADTQYF
TRBV12-3/TRBV12-4	TRBJ1-2	14	CASGEDRGWRGYTF
TRBV6-2/TRBV6-3	TRBJ2-2	13	CAIQIDLTGELFF
TRBV6-2/TRBV6-3	TRBJ2-5	15	CASRELGPAQETQYF
TRBV5-4	TRBJ2-7	14	CASSLFRGDYEQYF
TRBV20-1	TRBJ1-2	11	CSAREQYGYTF
TRBV4-1	TRBJ1-1	15	CASSRGTGHNTEAFF
TRBV5-6	TRBJ1-2	14	CASSLFWTIEGYTF
TRBV5-5	TRBJ1-1	12	CASSIMNTEAFF
TRBV4-2	TRBJ1-5	15	CASSQKGRGNQPQHF
TRBV28	TRBJ2-7	12	CASSRGSIEQYF
TRBV7-2	TRBJ2-2	15	CASSLGDRVGGELFF
TRBV27	TRBJ2-3	13	CASSFGRTDTQYF
TRBV19	TRBJ2-1	15	CASSIGLAGSNEQFF
TRBV7-2	TRBJ2-7	11	CASSTHYEQYF
TRBV12-3/TRBV12-4	TRBJ2-1	12	CASSSRNNEQFF
TRBV7-9	TRBJ2-2	15	CASSPPGDDTGELFF
TRBV20-1	TRBJ2-1	13	CSARLAAYNEQFF
TRBV5-8	TRBJ1-3	15	CASSLEGVTGNTIYF
TRBV11-2	TRBJ2-7	14	CASSLDFRPYEQYF
TRBV20-1	TRBJ1-4	18	CSAKGAPAKRATNEKLFF
TRBV19	TRBJ2-2	18	CASSEPGLAVANTGELFF
TRBV11-3	TRBJ2-2	17	CASSLDRFTSNTGELFF
TRBV15	TRBJ1-5	15	CATSRGGQGNQPQHF
TRBV7-3	TRBJ2-1	15	CASSLSRGRFNEQFF
TRBV28	TRBJ2-5	12	CASSQGQETQYF
TRBV6-1	TRBJ2-3	11	CASRGTDTQYF
TRBV6-5	TRBJ2-7	14	CASSYSNPPYEQYF